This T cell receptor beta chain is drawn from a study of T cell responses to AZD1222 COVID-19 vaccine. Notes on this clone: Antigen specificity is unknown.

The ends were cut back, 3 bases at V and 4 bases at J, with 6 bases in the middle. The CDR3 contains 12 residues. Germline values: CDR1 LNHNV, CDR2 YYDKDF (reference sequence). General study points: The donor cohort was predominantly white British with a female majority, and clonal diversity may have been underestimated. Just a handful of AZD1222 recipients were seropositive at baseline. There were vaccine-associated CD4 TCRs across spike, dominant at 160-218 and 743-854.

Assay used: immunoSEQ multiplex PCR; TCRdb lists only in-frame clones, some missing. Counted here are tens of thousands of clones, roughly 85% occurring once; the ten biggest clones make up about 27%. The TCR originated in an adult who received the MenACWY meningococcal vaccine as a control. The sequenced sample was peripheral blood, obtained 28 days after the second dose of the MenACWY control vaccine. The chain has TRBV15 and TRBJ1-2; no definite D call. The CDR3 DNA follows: TGTGCCACCAGCAGGGTCACCTATGGCTACACCTTC. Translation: CATSRVTYGYTF.